The next 25 T cell receptor beta chains were all read from a single sample in a study of CD8 T cells in Susac syndrome. Reverse transcription of roughly 0.5 to 1 ug RNA was performed with random hexamers. MiXCR was run by TCRdb on the immunoSEQ multiplex PCR reads, yielding one entry per CDR3 protein. Of a few hundred thousand distinct CDR3 sequences listed, approximately 85% are singletons. What was sequenced was CD8+ T cells from PBMCs. Source of these receptors: a human donor with multiple sclerosis.

The V and J genes are TRBV5-4 and TRBJ2-3; D possibly corresponds to TRBD1 (6 bases). V was shortened by 4 bases and J by 5 bases, with 20 bases between the two germline ends. CDR1 SGHNT and CDR2 YYREEE come from the germline V gene (reference sequence). The CDR3 runs to 16 residues. CDR3 amino acids: CASSRLQGENGDTQYF. In DNA, the CDR3 is TGTGCCAGCAGCAGACTACAGGGAGAAAATGGAGATACGCAGTATTTT.

This clonotype has just one count. The gene calls are TRBV5-1 and TRBJ2-1; 11 bases line up with TRBD2. This CDR3 region has 17 residues. V lost 0 bases and J lost 4; bases outside the gene matches: 6. Germline CDR1 reads SGHRS; CDR2 reads YFSETQ. CDR3 sequence reads: CASSLVLAGGNYNEQFF. CDR3 sequence (DNA): TGCGCCAGCAGCTTGGTTCTAGCGGGAGGCAATTACAATGAGCAGTTCTTC.

This rearrangement joins TRBV30 to TRBJ1-2; the D gene is possibly TRBD1 (5 bases). Trimming stripped 3 bases from V and 8 bases from J, with 22 bases between. The CDR3 is 15 amino acids. Germline values: CDR1 GTSNPN, CDR2 SVGIG (reference sequence). The CDR3 protein is CAWRGIRDVVWGYTF. CDR3 nucleotide sequence: TGTGCCTGGAGAGGCATCCGGGACGTCGTCTGGGGCTACACCTTC.

This clonotype was seen a few times. The chain uses TRBV5-6 and TRBJ2-7, with 9 bases matching TRBD1. From germline, CDR1 is SGHDT and CDR2 YYEEEE. The CDR3 runs 17 residues. With V trimmed by 4 bases and J by 3 bases, 14 bases remained unmatched. CDR3 nucleotides: TGTGCCAGCAGCAAGCTGACTCTCCGGGACAGGGACTACGAGCAGTACTTC. Translation: CASSKLTLRDRDYEQYF. Complete variable domain (other parts from reference TRBV5-6 and TRBJ2-7): DAGVTQSPTHLIKTRGQQVTLRCSPKSGHDTVSWYQQALGQGPQFIFQYYEEEERQRGNFPDRFSGHQFPNYSSELNVNALLLGDSALYLCASSKLTLRDRDYEQYFGPGTRLTVT.

The V and J genes are TRBV24-1 and TRBJ2-5, with 9 bases matching TRBD2. Trimming at V came to 5 bases and at J to 5 bases, leaving 11 bases not matched to a gene. This CDR3 contains 16 residues. The V gene's germline CDR1 is KGHDR and CDR2 SFDVKD. The CDR3 DNA reads TGTGCCACCAGTGTTGGGGCGGGGGGGCAGGAGGAGACCCAGTACTTC. Translation: CATSVGAGGQEETQYF.

The chain couples TRBV29-1 to TRBJ2-1; TRBD1 is a possible D gene (8 bases). The V end was cut by 4 bases, the J end by 9 bases, with 22 bases between. Germline V lookup: CDR1 SQVTM, CDR2 ANQGSEA. CDR3 size: 15 residues. The CDR3 loop reads CSVAGGQGGLAEQFF. The CDR3 DNA sequence: TGCAGCGTTGCGGGAGGACAGGGTGGATTGGCTGAGCAGTTCTTC.

This clonotype was counted only a few times. Here the CDR3 reads CASSSDPNREHPYEQYF. The CDR3 bases are TGCGCCAGCAGCTCGGACCCCAACAGGGAACACCCCTACGAGCAGTACTTC. The gene calls are TRBV5-1 and TRBJ2-7, with TRBD1 as a possible D gene (6 bases). Germline-derived CDR1 and CDR2 are SGHRS and YFSETQ. CDR3 length equals 17 residues. With 3 bases removed from V and 2 bases from J, the gap between germline ends came to 21 bases.

The CDR3 is CASSQTSGPGGQHF. CDR3 coding DNA: TGTGCCAGCAGTCAAACTTCGGGACCGGGGGGGCAGCATTTT. The chain carries TRBV12-3 or TRBV12-4 and TRBJ1-5; D possibly corresponds to TRBD1 (5 bases). V shed 5 bases and J shed 13 bases, with 21 bases lying between them. The CDR3 contains 14 residues.

V and J are TRBV4-1 and TRBJ2-5; D unresolved. V was pared by 6 bases and J by 1 base, with 15 bases between. Germline CDR1 is MGHRA and CDR2 is YSYEKL. The CDR3 extends over 15 amino acids. In DNA form, the CDR3 reads TGCGCCAGCAGAATAGACTTGGGCCTCCAAGAGACCCAGTACTTC. The encoded protein is CASRIDLGLQETQYF.

The rearrangement joins TRBV6-5 to TRBJ1-1; possibly TRBD1 for D (6 bases). The CDR3 spans 14 residues. Per germline, CDR1 MNHEY and CDR2 SVGAGI. V gave up 2 bases and J gave up 6 bases, with 13 bases separating them. The CDR3 nucleotides read TGTGCCAGCAGTTACGGGACAAAGGGGGCTGAAGCTTTCTTT. Residues: CASSYGTKGAEAFF.

V is TRBV29-1 and J is TRBJ2-7; the match to TRBD2 covers 13 bases. Germline trimming cut 2 bases from V and 4 bases from J; bases unmatched to any gene: 2. The CDR3 totals 14 residues. The germline CDR1 and CDR2 sequences are SQVTM and ANQGSEA. The CDR3 coding sequence is TGCAGCGTTGAAAGGACTAGCGGGAGTTACGAGCAGTACTTC. Its protein product is CSVERTSGSYEQYF.

CDR3 nucleotides: TGTGCCATCAGTGAGTCTGCGGGGGGCGGTGAGGTTGGCACTGAAGCTTTCTTT. Its protein is CAISESAGGGEVGTEAFF. V usage is TRBV10-3 and J usage is TRBJ1-1; tentatively, D is TRBD1 (6 bases). There are 18 residues in the CDR3. Germline V gene lookup returns CDR1 ENHRY and CDR2 SYGVKD. Trimming pared 0 bases from V and 4 bases from J, leaving 21 bases between.

This chain connects TRBV27 to TRBJ2-7; D might be TRBD1 (6 bases). The germline V and J ends were trimmed by 3 bases and 3 bases, with 12 bases remaining between them. The CDR3 consists of 14 residues. Germline loops: CDR1 MNHEY, CDR2 SMNVEV (reference sequence). The CDR3 reads CASSLTRQDYEQYF. The CDR3, as DNA: TGTGCCAGCAGTTTGACCCGACAGGACTACGAGCAGTACTTC.

The chain carries TRBV29-1 and TRBJ2-6, with TRBD1 as a possible D gene (6 bases). Trimming stripped 6 bases from V and 1 base from J, with 10 bases between. The CDR3 is made up of 14 amino acids. Germline V gene sequence: CDR1 SQVTM, CDR2 ANQGSEA. CDR3 nucleotides: TGCAGCGTCTTCACAGGGTCTGGGGCCAACGTCCTGACTTTC. Translating it yields CSVFTGSGANVLTF.

The chain carries TRBV7-9 and TRBJ2-7, with D possibly being TRBD1 (6 bases). CDR1 and CDR2 from the germline V gene are SEHNR and FQNEAQ (reference sequence). Trimming stripped 5 bases from V and 6 bases from J, with 17 bases between. The CDR3 consists of 14 residues. CDR3 nucleotides: TGTGCCAGCAGCGACCCCAACAGGGATCTCGAGCAGTACTTC. Translating it yields CASSDPNRDLEQYF.

The chain combines TRBV27 with TRBJ1-1; 7 bases map to TRBD1. In germline, CDR1 is MNHEY, CDR2 SMNVEV (reference sequence). V shed 2 bases, J shed 5 bases, and the junction held 8 bases outside the gene matches. The CDR3 spans 15 residues. In nucleotides, the CDR3 is TGTGCCAGCAGTTTAATCGGGGACAGCTTTACTGAAGCTTTCTTT. Protein: CASSLIGDSFTEAFF.

The rearrangement joins TRBV7-2 to TRBJ1-2, with a weak D call TRBD1 (6 bases). V lost 3 bases and J 2 bases, leaving 10 bases between the germline ends. Per germline, CDR1 SGHTA and CDR2 FQGNSA. CDR3 length equals 14 residues. CDR3 coding DNA: TGTGCCAGCAGCTTCCGGGACACCAACTATGGCTACACCTTC. Amino acid sequence: CASSFRDTNYGYTF.

The gene calls are TRBV4-1 and TRBJ2-7; 10 nucleotides align to TRBD1. The length of the CDR3 is 16 residues. The junction had 8 bases not matched to a gene; V was cut back by 2 bases and J by 4 bases. The germline gives CDR1 MGHRA, CDR2 YSYEKL. CDR3: CASSQSGQGDKYEQYF. The CDR3 region has the DNA TGCGCCAGCAGCCAATCCGGACAGGGGGATAAATACGAGCAGTACTTC.

This clonotype appeared a few times. The chain combines TRBV6-2 or TRBV6-3 with TRBJ1-5; no firm D call. V lost 1 base and J 3 bases, leaving 13 bases between the germline ends. Germline V gene data show CDR1 as MNHEY and CDR2 as SVGEGT. CDR3 size: 16 residues. The CDR3 nucleotides read TGTGCCAGCAGTTACTACCCGGATCCCTCCAATCAGCCCCAGCATTTT. Translated: CASSYYPDPSNQPQHF.

This clonotype occurred once. This chain connects TRBV4-1 to TRBJ2-3; D gene uncertain. Germline V lookup: CDR1 MGHRA, CDR2 YSYEKL. The CDR3 has 13 amino acids. Trimming removed 1 base from V and 6 bases from J, with 8 bases in between. In DNA form, the CDR3 reads TGCGCCAGCAGCCAAGGTAGCCCGGATACGCAGTATTTT. Translating it yields CASSQGSPDTQYF.

A single count supports this clonotype. This chain connects TRBV4-1 to TRBJ2-3; D is unclear. The CDR3 loop spans 14 amino acids. Per the germline V gene, CDR1 is MGHRA and CDR2 is YSYEKL. Trimming shortened V by 1 base and J by 6 bases, and 11 bases separated the two germline ends. The CDR3 loop is CASSQVLGMDTQYF. The CDR3 coding sequence is TGCGCCAGCAGCCAAGTTCTGGGGATGGATACGCAGTATTTT.

The chain recombines TRBV20-1 with TRBJ1-5; D remains ambiguous. The CDR3 has 14 amino acids. V lost 6 bases and J 6 bases, leaving 18 bases between the germline ends. The germline CDR1 and CDR2 sequences are DFQATT and SNEGSKA (reference sequence). Written as DNA, the CDR3 is TGCAGTGCCCGAAGGGCGGGCCCGGGTCAGCCCCAGCATTTT. This sequence encodes CSARRAGPGQPQHF.

The CDR3 coding sequence is TGTGCCAGCAGTGACACAGCAGCGGGAGGGTACAATGAGCAGTTCTTC. It is translated as CASSDTAAGGYNEQFF. The V gene is TRBV6-4, the J gene TRBJ2-1; 10 bases match TRBD2. V dropped 2 bases and J dropped 4; count of bases not matched to a gene: 5. The CDR3 consists of 16 residues. The germline CDR1 and CDR2 sequences are MRHNA and SNTAGT.

This rearrangement joins TRBV19 to TRBJ1-1, with 7 bases that match TRBD1. The CDR3 has 16 residues. Germline CDR1 LNHDA, CDR2 SQIVND (reference sequence). With V trimmed by 3 bases and J by 6 bases, 13 bases remained unmatched. The CDR3 loop is CASSITRQGDYAEAFF. As DNA, the CDR3 is TGTGCCAGTAGTATCACGAGACAGGGTGACTATGCTGAAGCTTTCTTT.

The rearrangement uses TRBV5-1 and TRBJ1-1; no reliable D call. V shed 4 bases and J shed 8 bases, with 9 bases lying between them. The CDR3 covers 11 residues. Germline assignment: CDR1 SGHRS and CDR2 YFSETQ. The DNA of the CDR3 is TGCGCCAGCAGCGAGGGTAGGGAAGCTTTCTTT. It translates to CASSEGREAFF.